Listed below are T cell receptor beta chains from one sample, sequenced in a study of cytomegalovirus exposure and HLA in healthy donors. Profiling relied on immunoSEQ multiplex PCR, and the TCRdb table lists in-frame clones only, not all of them. The data hold about 190,000 clones, with about 86% observed a single time. The sample was PBMCs. These receptors came from a young woman in good health and CMV-seronegative. Each CDR3 is given with its conserved first and last residue. A D gene is named only where the DNA matches it firmly. Clone size, where shown, is once, few, many, or a class for clones that have expanded.

d_call cdr3_length j_call clone_size v_call cdr3_aa cdr3_nt
. 15 TRBJ2-6 . TRBV7-3 CASSRQVAGANVLTF TGTGCCAGCAGTCGACAGGTTGCTGGGGCCAACGTCCTGACTTTC
TRBD2 16 TRBJ2-7 . TRBV5-4 CASSPTSGGRSYEQYF TGTGCCAGCAGCCCGACTAGCGGGGGCCGCTCCTACGAGCAGTACTTC
. 15 TRBJ2-5 . TRBV5-1 CASSLSGGQGETQYF TGCGCCAGCAGCTTGTCGGGGGGCCAGGGCGAGACCCAGTACTTC
TRBD1 14 TRBJ1-3 . TRBV6-5 CASSAQGVGNTIYF TGTGCCAGCAGTGCTCAGGGGGTTGGAAACACCATATATTTT
. 13 TRBJ2-3 . TRBV2 CASRQGPSDTQYF TGTGCCAGCAGGCAGGGGCCATCAGATACGCAGTATTTT
TRBD1 16 TRBJ1-2 . TRBV5-6 CASSLVGDRANYGYTF TGTGCCAGCAGCTTGGTAGGGGACAGGGCTAACTATGGCTACACCTTC
. 15 TRBJ2-1 . TRBV25-1 CASSGSRERYNEQFF TGTGCCAGCAGTGGGTCGAGGGAGAGGTACAATGAGCAGTTCTTC
. 15 TRBJ1-1 . TRBV19 CASSSGGAANTEAFF TGTGCCAGTAGTTCGGGTGGGGCAGCGAACACTGAAGCTTTCTTT
TRBD2 14 TRBJ2-1 . TRBV9 CASSVGGRGNEQFF TGTGCCAGCAGCGTAGGCGGGAGGGGCAATGAGCAGTTCTTC
. 15 TRBJ2-4 . TRBV6-1 CASIMPNRGRNIQYF TGTGCCAGCATTATGCCTAATCGAGGGCGAAACATTCAGTACTTC
. 14 TRBJ2-3 . TRBV6-5 CASSYPPTGGTQYF TGTGCCAGCAGTTACCCCCCGACCGGCGGTACGCAGTATTTT
TRBD1 19 TRBJ2-1 few TRBV27 CASSLGLAGGLPPIDEQFF TGTGCCAGCAGTTTAGGGTTGGCAGGGGGCCTCCCCCCTATAGATGAGCAGTTCTTC
TRBD2 17 TRBJ2-3 . TRBV7-9 CASSSRTSGGPTDTQYF TGTGCCAGCAGCTCCCGGACTAGCGGGGGGCCTACAGATACGCAGTATTTT
TRBD2 14 TRBJ2-7 once TRBV6-6 CASSYPGTNYEQYF TGTGCCAGCAGTTACCCGGGGACTAACTACGAGCAGTACTTC
. 16 TRBJ1-6 once TRBV6-1 CASSEAAQEYNSPLHF TGTGCCAGCAGTGAAGCGGCACAGGAGTATAATTCACCCCTCCACTTT
. 14 TRBJ2-7 . TRBV28 CATVIQGKPYEQYF TGTGCCACGGTAATTCAGGGGAAACCCTACGAGCAGTACTTC
. 14 TRBJ2-2 . TRBV6-1 CASSRDFFTGELFF TGTGCCAGCAGTAGGGACTTCTTTACCGGGGAGCTGTTTTTT
TRBD2 16 TRBJ2-1 . TRBV7-7 CASSLTSDSSYNEQFF TGTGCTAGCAGCTTAACTAGCGACAGCTCCTACAATGAGCAGTTCTTC
TRBD1 13 TRBJ2-1 . TRBV7-3 CASSFGQGGEQFF TGTGCCAGCAGCTTCGGACAGGGCGGTGAGCAGTTCTTC
TRBD1 16 TRBJ1-3 . TRBV28 CASSLGDREPGNTIYF TGTGCCAGCAGTTTAGGGGACAGGGAGCCTGGAAACACCATATATTTT
. 15 TRBJ1-1 . TRBV27 CASSFIGQQNTEAFF TGTGCCAGCAGCTTCATCGGACAGCAGAACACTGAAGCTTTCTTT
. 17 TRBJ2-3 . TRBV19 CASSLDSTAPSTDTQYF TGTGCCAGTAGTCTCGATTCGACAGCCCCAAGCACAGATACGCAGTATTTT
. 14 TRBJ1-1 . TRBV28 CASSSPPVNTEAFF TGTGCCAGCAGTTCCCCCCCCGTGAACACTGAAGCTTTCTTT
. 16 TRBJ1-3 . TRBV5-1 CASSIEAVFSGNTIYF TGCGCCAGCAGCATTGAGGCAGTTTTCTCTGGAAACACCATATATTTT
TRBD2 13 TRBJ2-2 . TRBV19 CATASGGAGELFF TGTGCCACGGCTAGCGGGGGGGCCGGGGAGCTGTTTTTT
. 13 TRBJ2-1 . TRBV7-9 CASSPRLLAEQFF TGTGCCAGCAGCCCGCGCCTCCTAGCTGAGCAGTTCTTC
. 15 TRBJ2-5 . TRBV28 CASSRQFSRQETQYF TGTGCCAGCAGCAGACAGTTTTCGCGGCAAGAGACCCAGTACTTC
TRBD1 14 TRBJ2-7 . TRBV28 CASSFLDRAYEQYF TGTGCCAGCAGTTTCTTGGACAGGGCCTACGAGCAGTACTTC
. 16 TRBJ2-7 . TRBV7-9 CASSFVWRDRPYEQYF TGTGCCAGCAGCTTTGTTTGGAGAGACAGACCCTACGAGCAGTACTTC
TRBD1 15 TRBJ2-7 . TRBV7-8 CASSLLTGEGYEQYF TGTGCCAGCAGCTTACTGACAGGGGAAGGCTACGAGCAGTACTTC
. 16 TRBJ2-3 . TRBV11-2 CASSLLDSPSTDTQYF TGTGCCAGCAGTCTCCTAGACAGTCCTAGCACAGATACGCAGTATTTT
. 14 TRBJ1-1 . TRBV9 CASSFAAQNTEAFF TGTGCCAGCAGCTTCGCGGCCCAGAACACTGAAGCTTTCTTT
. 14 TRBJ2-3 . TRBV29-1 CSVATVGAPDTQYF TGCAGCGTAGCGACAGTAGGGGCCCCAGATACGCAGTATTTT
TRBD1 15 TRBJ1-4 . TRBV28 CASSSSGTGAEKLFF TGTGCCAGCAGTTCGTCCGGGACAGGGGCAGAAAAACTGTTTTTT
. 12 TRBJ1-1 . TRBV6-6 CASSYSAVRAFF TGTGCCAGCAGTTACTCGGCGGTGAGGGCTTTCTTT
TRBD1 15 TRBJ1-2 . TRBV6-1 CASSERQGTNYGYTF TGTGCCAGCAGTGAGCGACAGGGAACTAACTATGGCTACACCTTC
TRBD2 13 TRBJ2-7 few TRBV6-6 CASSGSGAYEQYF TGTGCCAGCAGTGGTAGCGGGGCTTACGAGCAGTACTTC
TRBD2 15 TRBJ2-3 once TRBV27 CASSLLAGGPNTQYF TGTGCCAGCAGTTTATTGGCGGGAGGGCCAAATACGCAGTATTTT
. 13 TRBJ1-1 . TRBV4-1 CASRPTGNTEAFF TGCGCCAGCAGGCCTACGGGGAACACTGAAGCTTTCTTT
. 15 TRBJ2-2 . TRBV29-1 CSARGEGGNTGELFF TGCAGCGCTCGGGGGGAGGGGGGCAACACCGGGGAGCTGTTTTTT
TRBD1 13 TRBJ2-1 . TRBV10-2 CASRVTGVLEQFF TGCGCCAGCAGGGTGACAGGGGTTCTTGAGCAGTTCTTC
. 14 TRBJ1-1 once TRBV7-9 CASSHPGVNTEAFF TGTGCCAGCAGCCACCCAGGGGTCAACACTGAAGCTTTCTTT
. 15 TRBJ2-7 . TRBV7-9 CASSLEQGGAYEQYF TGTGCCAGCAGCTTAGAACAGGGAGGGGCCTACGAGCAGTACTTC
TRBD1 19 TRBJ2-2 . TRBV14 CASSQLLLGDRAGTGELFF TGTGCCAGCAGCCAACTTCTTCTAGGAGACAGGGCCGGCACCGGGGAGCTGTTTTTT
. 14 TRBJ2-7 . TRBV11-2 CASSWVTGTYEQYF TGTGCCAGCAGCTGGGTAACAGGGACCTACGAGCAGTACTTC
. 18 TRBJ1-1 . TRBV7-2 CASSLATSMGSLNLEAFF TGTGCCAGCAGCTTAGCTACTTCCATGGGCAGTTTAAACTTGGAAGCTTTCTTT
TRBD1 13 TRBJ1-2 once TRBV5-1 CASSTRDSYGYTF TGCGCCAGCAGCACACGGGACAGCTATGGCTACACCTTC
. 11 TRBJ2-3 . TRBV5-1 CASSGTRGQYF TGCGCCAGCAGCGGAACCCGGGGGCAGTATTTT